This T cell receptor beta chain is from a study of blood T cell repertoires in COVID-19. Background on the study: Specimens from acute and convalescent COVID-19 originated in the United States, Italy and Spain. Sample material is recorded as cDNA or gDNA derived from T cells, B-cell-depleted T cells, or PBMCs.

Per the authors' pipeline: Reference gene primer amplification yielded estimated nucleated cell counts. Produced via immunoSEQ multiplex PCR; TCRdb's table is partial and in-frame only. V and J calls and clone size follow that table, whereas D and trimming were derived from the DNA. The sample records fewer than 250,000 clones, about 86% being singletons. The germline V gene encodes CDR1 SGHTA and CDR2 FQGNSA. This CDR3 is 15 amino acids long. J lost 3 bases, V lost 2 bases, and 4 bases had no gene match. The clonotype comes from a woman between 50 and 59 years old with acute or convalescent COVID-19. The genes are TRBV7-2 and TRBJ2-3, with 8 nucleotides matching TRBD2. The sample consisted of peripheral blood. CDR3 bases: TGTGCCAGCAGCTTAAGCGGGAGTTGGACAGATACGCAGTATTTT. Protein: CASSLSGSWTDTQYF. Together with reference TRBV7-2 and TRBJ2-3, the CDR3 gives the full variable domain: GAGVSQSPSNKVTEKGKDVELRCDPISGHTALYWYRQSLGQGLEFLIYFQGNSAPDKSGLPSDRFSAERTGGSVSTLTIQRTQQEDSAVYLCASSLSGSWTDTQYFGPGTRLTVL.